These 29 T cell receptor beta chains were sequenced from one sample in a study of response to subunit inactivated influenza vaccine. TCRdb ran MiXCR on the RT-PCR reads and lists one entry per CDR3 protein. The sample lists under 550,000 distinct CDR3 sequences, less than 8% occurring once. The sample consisted of PBMCs from blood, taken 23 to 25 months after vaccination. Source of these receptors: a man between 45 and 75 years old who received an inactivated influenza vaccine.

This clonotype has a count of ten or more. The rearrangement joins TRBV3-1 to TRBJ2-7, with a tentative D call TRBD2 (6 bases). The CDR3 contains 14 residues. Trimming removed 5 bases at V and 1 base at J, with 12 bases between. Germline assignment: CDR1 LGHDT and CDR2 YNNKEL (reference sequence). CDR3 sequence (DNA): TGTGCCAGCAGCTTTCAGCGGGTTTCCTACGAGCAGTACTTC. Protein: CASSFQRVSYEQYF.

This clonotype was seen more than once but under ten times. This sequence joins TRBV20-1 and TRBJ2-7; D is ambiguous. V lost 3 bases and J lost 2, with 11 bases in between. From germline, CDR1 is DFQATT and CDR2 SNEGSKA (reference sequence). The CDR3 totals 13 residues. The CDR3 nucleotides read TGCAGTGCTAGGGCGGTCCCTCCCTACGAGCAGTACTTC. As protein: CSARAVPPYEQYF.

This rearrangement joins TRBV20-1 to TRBJ1-2, with 8 bases identical to TRBD1. This CDR3 comprises 14 residues. V trimming: 2 bases; J trimming: 7 bases; junction bases outside the gene matches: 9. Germline CDR1 is DFQATT and CDR2 is SNEGSKA (reference sequence). This chain's CDR3 is CSARPQDRAAGYTF. CDR3 sequence (DNA): TGCAGTGCTAGACCCCAGGACAGGGCGGCTGGCTACACCTTC.

This clonotype was seen only a few times. The gene calls are TRBV7-2 and TRBJ2-7; D not certain. Trimming removed 1 base from V and 7 bases from J, with 11 bases in between. The CDR3 has 13 amino acids. Germline-derived CDR1 and CDR2 are SGHTA and FQGNSA. The CDR3 spells CASSLEFKGEQYF. The CDR3 coding sequence is TGTGCCAGCAGCTTAGAGTTTAAAGGGGAGCAGTACTTC. Full variable domain (outside the CDR3, taken from reference TRBV7-2 and TRBJ2-7): GAGVSQSPSNKVTEKGKDVELRCDPISGHTALYWYRQSLGQGLEFLIYFQGNSAPDKSGLPSDRFSAERTGGSVSTLTIQRTQQEDSAVYLCASSLEFKGEQYFGPGTRLTVT.

The chain employs TRBV27 and TRBJ2-7, with 7 nucleotides matching TRBD2. CDR3 size: 13 residues. From germline, CDR1 is MNHEY and CDR2 SMNVEV (reference sequence). Trimming took 8 bases from V and 2 from J; bases not matched to a gene: 6. The DNA for the CDR3 is TGTGCCAGCCCGCAGGGAGGGCCCTACGAGCAGTACTTC. Its translation: CASPQGGPYEQYF.

The J gene is TRBJ2-1, the V gene TRBV4-3; 7 positions agree with TRBD2. Unmatched junction bases numbered 8, after V lost 5 bases and J lost 4 bases. The CDR3 totals 15 residues. Germline loops: CDR1 LGHNA, CDR2 YSLEER. The CDR3 reads CASSEVGGPYNEQFF. The CDR3 DNA is TGCGCCAGCAGCGAAGTGGGAGGGCCGTACAATGAGCAGTTCTTC.

This clonotype was counted ten times or more. The rearrangement uses TRBV20-1 and TRBJ2-3; TRBD2 matches 11 bases. The V gene's germline CDR1 is DFQATT and CDR2 SNEGSKA (reference sequence). The CDR3 is made up of 17 amino acids. The V gene end was trimmed by 2 bases and the J gene end by 4 bases; junction bases not matched to a gene: 11. DNA of the CDR3: TGCAGTGCTAGAAAATTTCTAGCGGGAGGTTACCCAGATACGCAGTATTTT. Translating it yields CSARKFLAGGYPDTQYF.

This clonotype was picked up many times. The chain combines TRBV29-1 with TRBJ2-5; the D gene is possibly TRBD2 (6 bases). In germline, CDR1 is SQVTM, CDR2 ANQGSEA. V was pared by 4 bases and J by 4 bases, with 13 bases between. This CDR3 comprises 13 residues. Written as DNA, the CDR3 is TGCAGCGTTGCTACACTAGCCGCAGAGACCCAGTACTTC. It codes for CSVATLAAETQYF.

Comment on this clonotype: Compared with germline, one end of the junction differs, possibly owing to a read error. V is TRBV4-2 and J is TRBJ2-7; D may be TRBD2 (6 bases). The CDR3 has 14 amino acids. CDR1 LGHNA and CDR2 YNFKEQ come from the germline V gene. Here the CDR3 DNA reads TGTGCCAGCAGCCAAGGACTAGGGGACCACGAGCAATACTTC. Its protein product is CASSQGLGDHEQYF.

This rearrangement joins TRBV15 to TRBJ1-5; a weak D match, TRBD1 (6 bases). There are 16 residues in the CDR3. Germline V gene lookup returns CDR1 LNHNV and CDR2 YYDKDF (reference sequence). The V end lost 7 bases, the J end lost 0 bases, and 16 bases lay between the germline ends. The CDR3 DNA sequence: TGTGCCACCACCCAGGGGTCCGGTTATAGCAATCAGCCCCAGCATTTT. Translating it yields CATTQGSGYSNQPQHF.

This clonotype was detected a few times. The chain carries TRBV27 and TRBJ2-2, with D unresolved. V lost 5 bases to trimming and J lost 0 bases, with 13 bases between them. Germline CDR1 reads MNHEY; CDR2 reads SMNVEV (reference sequence). This CDR3 region has 16 residues. The CDR3 loop is CASSLSGPANTGELFF. The CDR3 DNA reads TGTGCCAGCAGTCTCTCCGGGCCCGCGAACACCGGGGAGCTGTTTTTT.

This clonotype turned up a few times. The genes are TRBV5-1 and TRBJ2-7; maybe TRBD1 (5 bases). This CDR3 is 13 amino acids long. Trimming took 5 bases from V and 7 from J, leaving 16 bases between them. Germline CDR1 is SGHRS and CDR2 is YFSETQ. CDR3 protein: CASRGEGPEEQYF. CDR3 DNA sequence: TGCGCCAGCAGAGGGGAAGGTCCTGAGGAGCAGTACTTC.

This clonotype has a handful of counts. The chain couples TRBV4-1 to TRBJ2-7; a weak D match, TRBD1 (6 bases). CDR3 size: 13 residues. V lost 5 bases and J 7 bases, leaving 15 bases between the germline ends. CDR1 and CDR2 from the germline V gene are MGHRA and YSYEKL. Here the CDR3 reads CASSISGAREQYF. CDR3 bases: TGCGCCAGCAGCATATCAGGGGCCCGAGAGCAGTACTTC.

The rearrangement links TRBV29-1 to TRBJ2-3, with TRBD2 matching 7 bases. This CDR3 is built from 16 residues. Losses at the gene ends were 7 bases for V and 4 bases for J; bases not matched to a gene: 17. Germline-derived CDR1 and CDR2 are SQVTM and ANQGSEA. The CDR3 bases are TGCAGCGCCCAAGGAGGGAGGGCCCCAGTCTCAGATACGCAGTATTTT. This sequence encodes CSAQGGRAPVSDTQYF.

This chain uses TRBV28 with TRBJ1-6; TRBD1 matches 7 bases. The junction had 9 bases not matched to a gene; V was cut back by 1 base and J by 0 bases. The CDR3 has 19 amino acids. Germline CDR1 reads MDHEN; CDR2 reads SYDVKM. CDR3 region: CASSLSIGQESSYNSPLHF. CDR3 nucleotide sequence: TGTGCCAGCAGTTTATCGATAGGACAGGAGAGCTCCTATAATTCACCCCTCCACTTT.

This clonotype occurred many times. V is TRBV7-2 and J is TRBJ2-1; the D gene could be TRBD1 or TRBD2 (5 bases each). Trimming removed 6 bases at V and 2 bases at J, with 20 bases between. The CDR3 is 17 residues long. Germline assignment: CDR1 SGHTA and CDR2 FQGNSA. Here the CDR3 reads CASSTGTEIPPYNEQFF. CDR3 in DNA: TGTGCCAGCAGTACCGGGACGGAAATTCCTCCCTACAATGAGCAGTTCTTC.

The sample holds many counts of this clonotype. This chain uses TRBV6-5 with TRBJ1-3; D not resolved. Trimming shortened V by 1 base and J by 2 bases, and 15 bases separated the two germline ends. Germline CDR1 MNHEY, CDR2 SVGAGI. CDR3 length: 17 residues. CDR3 in amino acids: CASSYFAGRGPGNTIYF. In DNA, the CDR3 is TGTGCCAGCAGTTACTTCGCCGGGCGAGGACCTGGAAACACCATATATTTT.

This clonotype has at least ten counts. The genes are TRBV27 and TRBJ2-5; 7 bases are shared with TRBD1. The V segment lost 5 bases and the J segment 2 bases; nucleotides outside the gene matches: 14. CDR1 MNHEY and CDR2 SMNVEV come from the germline V gene (reference sequence). This CDR3 has 17 residues. CDR3 coding DNA: TGTGCCAGCAGTGTCACCTCCTTGACAGGGCCACAAGAGACCCAGTACTTC. Translated: CASSVTSLTGPQETQYF.

This clonotype has a handful of counts. The rearrangement uses TRBV29-1 and TRBJ1-4; 11 bases line up with TRBD1. V shed 6 bases and J 7 bases; nucleotides not matched to a gene: 1. Germline CDR1 SQVTM, CDR2 ANQGSEA. The CDR3 extends over 12 amino acids. The CDR3 region has the DNA TGCAGCGTCGGGACAGGGGGTGAAAAACTGTTTTTT. This sequence encodes CSVGTGGEKLFF. Complete variable domain (other parts from reference TRBV29-1 and TRBJ1-4): SAVISQKPSRDICQRGTSLTIQCQVDSQVTMMFWYRQQPGQSLTLIATANQGSEATYESGFVIDKFPISRPNLTFSTLTVSNMSPEDSSIYLCSVGTGGEKLFFGSGTQLSVL.

This clonotype was picked up many times. V gene TRBV7-2 combines with J gene TRBJ2-7; possibly TRBD1 for D (5 bases). The CDR3 is made up of 15 amino acids. From germline, CDR1 is SGHTA and CDR2 FQGNSA. Between the trimmed V and J ends, which lost 1 base and 0 bases, there was a span of 10 bases. CDR3 DNA sequence: TGTGCCAGCAGCTTAGACAGGTCCACCTCCTACGAGCAGTACTTC. As protein: CASSLDRSTSYEQYF. The whole variable domain, filled in from reference TRBV7-2 and TRBJ2-7, reads GAGVSQSPSNKVTEKGKDVELRCDPISGHTALYWYRQSLGQGLEFLIYFQGNSAPDKSGLPSDRFSAERTGGSVSTLTIQRTQQEDSAVYLCASSLDRSTSYEQYFGPGTRLTVT.

This clonotype was detected only a few times. This rearrangement joins TRBV6-2 or TRBV6-3 to TRBJ2-2; possible D gene TRBD2, 5 bases. CDR3 length equals 15 residues. V was clipped by 4 bases and J by 5 bases, with 14 bases between them. The germline gives CDR1 MNHEY, CDR2 SVGEGT. The CDR3 region has the DNA TGTGCCAGCAGTTTCCGGGTCACGGGGACCGGGGAGCTGTTTTTT. It translates to CASSFRVTGTGELFF.

This clonotype was counted at least ten times. The chain recombines TRBV6-2 or TRBV6-3 with TRBJ2-4; no firm D call. The CDR3 extends over 13 amino acids. V gave up 5 bases and J gave up 8 bases, with 13 bases separating them. CDR1 is MNHEY and CDR2 is SVGEGT in the germline V gene. In DNA, the CDR3 is TGTGCCAGCAGTGCGAGAGCGTTGGACATTCAGTACTTC. Amino acid sequence: CASSARALDIQYF.

In this sample, this clonotype turned up a few times. The genes are TRBV10-3 and TRBJ2-1; no firm D call. The germline CDR1 and CDR2 sequences are ENHRY and SYGVKD. The CDR3 totals 13 residues. Trimming removed 4 bases at V and 5 bases at J, with 9 bases between. CDR3: CAISGVSDNEQFF. The CDR3 DNA reads TGTGCCATCAGTGGGGTGTCAGACAATGAGCAGTTCTTC.

This clonotype appeared a few times. The chain links TRBV5-1 to TRBJ1-4, with D possibly matching TRBD1 (5 bases). This CDR3 has 15 residues. V lost 4 bases and J 5 bases, leaving 15 bases between the germline ends. Germline V gene data show CDR1 as SGHRS and CDR2 as YFSETQ. The CDR3 coding sequence is TGCGCCAGCAGCAGTAAGGGGCCCTCAAATGAAAAACTGTTTTTT. This encodes CASSSKGPSNEKLFF.

There are a few counts of this clonotype. The chain couples TRBV7-3 to TRBJ1-6; 8 positions match TRBD1. This CDR3 is 14 amino acids long. The germline V gene encodes CDR1 SGHTA and CDR2 FQGTGA. V lost 5 bases and J lost 7; bases outside the gene matches: 4. DNA for the CDR3: TGTGCCAGCAGCAAAGACAGGGGCAATTCACCCCTCCACTTT. This sequence encodes CASSKDRGNSPLHF.

This clonotype was seen at least ten times. The chain recombines TRBV20-1 with TRBJ2-5; D remains unclear. V was trimmed by 3 bases and J by 5 bases, leaving 10 bases between them. CDR3 length: 12 residues. From germline, CDR1 is DFQATT and CDR2 SNEGSKA (reference sequence). In DNA form, the CDR3 reads TGCAGTGCTAGTGATAGCCCGGAGACCCAGTACTTC. This translates into CSASDSPETQYF.

This clonotype has at least ten counts. The chain carries TRBV6-6 and TRBJ1-1; TRBD1 might be the D (5 bases). This CDR3 has 12 residues. The germline CDR1 and CDR2 sequences are MNHNY and SVGAGI (reference sequence). V lost 8 bases to trimming and J lost 5 bases, with 12 bases between them. Here the CDR3 reads CASAAGRTEAFF. The CDR3 DNA follows: TGTGCCAGCGCAGCGGGGCGGACTGAAGCTTTCTTT.

This clonotype has only a few counts. This chain joins TRBV6-2 or TRBV6-3 and TRBJ1-1; a possible D gene is TRBD1 (5 bases). Germline V lookup: CDR1 MNHEY, CDR2 SVGEGT. There are 14 residues in the CDR3. V gave up 6 bases and J gave up 5 bases, with 16 bases separating them. CDR3 nucleotides: TGTGCCAGCAGAGGGTCTGGGGGAATAACTGAAGCTTTCTTT. Amino acids: CASRGSGGITEAFF.

V is TRBV27 and J is TRBJ2-3, with D possibly TRBD2 on 5 matching bases. V was pared by 0 bases and J by 9 bases, with 7 bases between. The CDR3 is 12 amino acids. Germline values: CDR1 MNHEY, CDR2 SMNVEV (reference sequence). The CDR3 DNA reads TGTGCCAGCAGTTTATCGGGAGTAACGCAGTATTTT. The encoded protein is CASSLSGVTQYF.